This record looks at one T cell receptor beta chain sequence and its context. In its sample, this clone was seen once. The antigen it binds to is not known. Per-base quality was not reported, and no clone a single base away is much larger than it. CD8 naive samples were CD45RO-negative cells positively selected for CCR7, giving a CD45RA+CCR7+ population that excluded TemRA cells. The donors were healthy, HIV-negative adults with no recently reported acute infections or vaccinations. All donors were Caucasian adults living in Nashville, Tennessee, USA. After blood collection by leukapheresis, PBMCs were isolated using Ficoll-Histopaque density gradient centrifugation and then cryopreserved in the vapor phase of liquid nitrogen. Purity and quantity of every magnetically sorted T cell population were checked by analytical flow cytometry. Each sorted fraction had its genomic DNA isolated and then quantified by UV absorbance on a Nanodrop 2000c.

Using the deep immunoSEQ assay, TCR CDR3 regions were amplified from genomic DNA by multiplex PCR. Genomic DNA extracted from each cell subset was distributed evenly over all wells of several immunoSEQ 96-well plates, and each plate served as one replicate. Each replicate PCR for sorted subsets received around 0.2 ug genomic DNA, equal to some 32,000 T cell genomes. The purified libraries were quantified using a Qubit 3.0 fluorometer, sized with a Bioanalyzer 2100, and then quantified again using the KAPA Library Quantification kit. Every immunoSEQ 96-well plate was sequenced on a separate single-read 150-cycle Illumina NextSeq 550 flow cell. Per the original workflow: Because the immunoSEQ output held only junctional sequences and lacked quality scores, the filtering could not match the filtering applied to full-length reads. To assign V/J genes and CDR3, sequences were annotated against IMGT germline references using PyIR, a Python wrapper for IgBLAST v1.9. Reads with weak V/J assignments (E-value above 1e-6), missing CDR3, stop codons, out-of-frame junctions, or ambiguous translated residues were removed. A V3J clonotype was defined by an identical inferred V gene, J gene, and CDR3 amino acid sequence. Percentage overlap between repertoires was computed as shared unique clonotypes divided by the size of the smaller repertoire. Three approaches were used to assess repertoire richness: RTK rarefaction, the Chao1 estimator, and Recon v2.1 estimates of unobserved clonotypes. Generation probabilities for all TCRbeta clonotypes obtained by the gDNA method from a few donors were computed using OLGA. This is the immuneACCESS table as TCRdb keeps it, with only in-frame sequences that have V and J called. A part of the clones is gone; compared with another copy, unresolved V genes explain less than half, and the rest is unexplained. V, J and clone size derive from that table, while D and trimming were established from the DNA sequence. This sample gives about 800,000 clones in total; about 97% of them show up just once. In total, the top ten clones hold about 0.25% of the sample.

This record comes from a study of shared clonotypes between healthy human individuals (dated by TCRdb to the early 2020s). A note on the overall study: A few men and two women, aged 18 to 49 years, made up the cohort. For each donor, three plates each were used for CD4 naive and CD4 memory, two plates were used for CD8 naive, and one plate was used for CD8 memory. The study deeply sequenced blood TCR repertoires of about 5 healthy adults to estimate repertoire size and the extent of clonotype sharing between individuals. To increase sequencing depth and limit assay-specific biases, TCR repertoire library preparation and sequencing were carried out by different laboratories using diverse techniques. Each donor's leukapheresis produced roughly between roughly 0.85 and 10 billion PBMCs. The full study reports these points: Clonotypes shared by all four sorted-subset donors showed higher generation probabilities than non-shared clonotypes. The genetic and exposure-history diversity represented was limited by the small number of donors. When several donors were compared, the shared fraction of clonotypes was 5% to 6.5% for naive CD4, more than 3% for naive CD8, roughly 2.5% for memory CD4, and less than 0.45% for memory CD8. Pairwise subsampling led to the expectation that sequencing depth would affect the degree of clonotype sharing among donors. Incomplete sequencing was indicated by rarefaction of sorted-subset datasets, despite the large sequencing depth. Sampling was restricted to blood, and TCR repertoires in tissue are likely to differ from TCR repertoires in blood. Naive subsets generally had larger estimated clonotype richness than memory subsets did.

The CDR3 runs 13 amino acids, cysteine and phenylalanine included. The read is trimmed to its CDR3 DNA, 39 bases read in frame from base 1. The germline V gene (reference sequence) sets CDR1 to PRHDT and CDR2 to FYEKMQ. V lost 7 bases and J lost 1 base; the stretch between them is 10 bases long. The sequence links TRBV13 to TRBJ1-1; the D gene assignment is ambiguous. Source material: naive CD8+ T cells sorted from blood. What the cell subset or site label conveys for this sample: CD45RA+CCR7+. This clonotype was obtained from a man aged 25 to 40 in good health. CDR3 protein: CASNELGNTEAFF. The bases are TGTGCCAGCAACGAGTTAGGGAACACTGAAGCTTTCTTT.